This T cell receptor (beta chain) was sequenced in a study of Ad26.COV2.S vaccination and SARS-CoV-2 variants. Study context: Participants got Ad26.COV2.S intramuscularly, once or twice 56 days apart.

Treatment defined: 19 received Ad26.COV2.S at low or high dose, single or two shots; several received placebo; per-sample allocation not given. The investigators took samples on day 63 after the first vaccine or placebo injection. Boston supplied an adult donor aged 18-55 years. Sequenced by immunoSEQ multiplex PCR; TCRdb stores in-frame clones only, minus some. Among some 480,000 clones, around 88% were seen once, and the ten largest hold 13%. In the case of this clone: Antigen: not known.

The germline V gene has CDR1 MNHNY and CDR2 SVGAGI (reference sequence). V was clipped by 4 bases and J by 3 bases, with 3 bases between them. The CDR3 covers 11 residues. Whole-study findings and limits: Ad26.COV2.S recipients had broader spike-specific TCRs (P = 0.0014).

The receptor's source is a person between 18 and 60 years old who received the Ad26.COV2.S COVID-19 vaccine or a placebo. The chain recombines TRBV6-6 with TRBJ1-1, with unresolved D. The starting material was peripheral blood, obtained in a trial of Ad26.COV2.S vaccine versus placebo. The CDR3 coding sequence is TGTGCCAGCAGTTCTCACACTGAAGCTTTCTTT. As protein: CASSSHTEAFF.